The T cell receptor (beta chain) under discussion was sequenced for a study of radiotherapy plus CTLA-4 blockade in lung cancer. Measured with immunoSEQ multiplex PCR; TCRdb has only the in-frame clones, and not every one. This table has 51,000 or so clones, around nine tenths appearing once. Participants had chemo-refractory metastatic non-small-cell lung cancer and were treated with focal radiation plus ipilimumab CTLA-4 blockade. Germline V gene lookup returns CDR1 SGHRS and CDR2 YFSETQ. This CDR3 is 14 amino acids long. The V and J ends lost 3 bases and 7 bases, in that order; junction bases with no gene match: 9.

The J gene is TRBJ2-7, the V gene TRBV5-1; 8 bases match TRBD1. This material consisted of peripheral blood, taken from a patient treated with radiotherapy plus ipilimumab. This clonotype was obtained from a human donor with non-small cell lung cancer whose response to radiotherapy plus ipilimumab could not be evaluated. The CDR3 bases are TGCGCCAGCAGCTCCTACGGACAGGGAATGGAGCAGTACTTC. Translating it yields CASSSYGQGMEQYF.